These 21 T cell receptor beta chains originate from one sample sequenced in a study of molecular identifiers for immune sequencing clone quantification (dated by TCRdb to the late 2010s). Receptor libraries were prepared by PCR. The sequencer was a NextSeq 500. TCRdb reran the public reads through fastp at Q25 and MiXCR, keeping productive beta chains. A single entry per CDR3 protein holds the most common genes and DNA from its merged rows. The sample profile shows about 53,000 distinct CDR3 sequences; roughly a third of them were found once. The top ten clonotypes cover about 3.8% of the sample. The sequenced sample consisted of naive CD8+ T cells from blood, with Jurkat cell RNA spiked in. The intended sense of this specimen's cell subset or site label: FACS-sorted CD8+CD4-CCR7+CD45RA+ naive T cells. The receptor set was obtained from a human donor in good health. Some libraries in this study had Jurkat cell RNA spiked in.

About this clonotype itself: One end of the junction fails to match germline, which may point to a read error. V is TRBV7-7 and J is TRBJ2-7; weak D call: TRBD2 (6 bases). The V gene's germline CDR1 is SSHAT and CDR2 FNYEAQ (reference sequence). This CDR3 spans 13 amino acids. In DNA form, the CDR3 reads TGTGCTAGCAGCTTAGCGGCGAATCAGCCGAGGTACTTC. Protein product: CASSLAANQPRYF.

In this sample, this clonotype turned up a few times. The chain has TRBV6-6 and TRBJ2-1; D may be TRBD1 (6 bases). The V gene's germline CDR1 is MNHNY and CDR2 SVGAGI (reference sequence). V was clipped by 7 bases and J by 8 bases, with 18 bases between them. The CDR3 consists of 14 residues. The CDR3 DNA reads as TGTGCCAGCACCGAACAGGGTTCTGGCGATGAGCAGTTCTTC. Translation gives CASTEQGSGDEQFF.

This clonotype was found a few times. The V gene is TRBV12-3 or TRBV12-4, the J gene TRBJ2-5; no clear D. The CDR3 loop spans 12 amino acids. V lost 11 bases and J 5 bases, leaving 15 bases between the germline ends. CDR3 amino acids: CAGGPHLETQYF. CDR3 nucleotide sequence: TGTGCCGGTGGGCCGCATTTGGAGACCCAGTACTTC.

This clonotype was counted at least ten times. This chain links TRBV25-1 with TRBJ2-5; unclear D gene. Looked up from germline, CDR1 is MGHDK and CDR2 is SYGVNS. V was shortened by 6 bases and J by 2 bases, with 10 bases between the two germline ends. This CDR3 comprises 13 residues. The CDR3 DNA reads TGTGCCAGCAGATCGGACGCTCAAGAGACCCAGTACTTC. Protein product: CASRSDAQETQYF.

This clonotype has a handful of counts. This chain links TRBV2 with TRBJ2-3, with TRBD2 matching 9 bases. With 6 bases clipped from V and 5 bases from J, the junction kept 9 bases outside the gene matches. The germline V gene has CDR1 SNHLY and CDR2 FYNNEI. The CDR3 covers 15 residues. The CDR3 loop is CASRASGNLLDTQYF. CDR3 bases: TGTGCCAGCAGAGCTAGCGGGAACCTCTTAGATACGCAGTATTTT.

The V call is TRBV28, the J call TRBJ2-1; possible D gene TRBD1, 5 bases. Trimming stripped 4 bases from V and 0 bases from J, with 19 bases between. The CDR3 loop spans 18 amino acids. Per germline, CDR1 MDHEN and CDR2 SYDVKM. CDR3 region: CASSSPLRAPPSYNEQFF. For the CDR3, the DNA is TGTGCCAGCAGTTCGCCCCTCAGGGCGCCCCCCTCCTACAATGAGCAGTTCTTC.

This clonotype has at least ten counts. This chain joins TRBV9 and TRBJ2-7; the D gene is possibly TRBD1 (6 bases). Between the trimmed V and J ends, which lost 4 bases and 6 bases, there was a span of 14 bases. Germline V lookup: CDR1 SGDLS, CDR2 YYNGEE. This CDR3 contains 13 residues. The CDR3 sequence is CASSPGQWSEQYF. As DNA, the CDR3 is TGTGCCAGCAGCCCCGGACAGTGGTCCGAGCAGTACTTC.

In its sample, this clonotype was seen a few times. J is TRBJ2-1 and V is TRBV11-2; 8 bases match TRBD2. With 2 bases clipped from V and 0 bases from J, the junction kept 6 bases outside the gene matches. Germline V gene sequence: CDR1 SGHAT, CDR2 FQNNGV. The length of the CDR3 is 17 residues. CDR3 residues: CASSLWAGLDSYNEQFF. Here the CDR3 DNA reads TGTGCCAGCAGCTTATGGGCGGGACTAGACTCCTACAATGAGCAGTTCTTC.

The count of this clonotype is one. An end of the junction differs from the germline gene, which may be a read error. CDR3 nucleotides: TGTGCCACCGAGACAGGGGTGGCCACTAATGAAAAACAGATTTTT. It is translated as CATETGVATNEKQIF. The chain has TRBV6-6 and TRBJ1-4, with TRBD1 identical over 8 bases. Germline V gives CDR1 MNHNY, CDR2 SVGAGI (reference sequence). This CDR3 comprises 15 residues.

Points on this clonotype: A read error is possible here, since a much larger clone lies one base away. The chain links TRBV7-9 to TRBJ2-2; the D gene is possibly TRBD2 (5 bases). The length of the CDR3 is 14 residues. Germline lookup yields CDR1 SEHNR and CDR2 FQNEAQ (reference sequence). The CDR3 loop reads CASSEVGNTGELVF. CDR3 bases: TGTGCCAGCAGCGAGGTCGGGAACACCGGGGAGCTGGTTTTT.

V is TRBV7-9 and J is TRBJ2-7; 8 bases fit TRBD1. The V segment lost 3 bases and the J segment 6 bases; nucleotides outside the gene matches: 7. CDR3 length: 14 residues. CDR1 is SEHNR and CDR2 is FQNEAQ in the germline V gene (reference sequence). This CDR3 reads CASSLVTGVGEQYF. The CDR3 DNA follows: TGTGCCAGCAGCTTGGTGACAGGGGTCGGCGAGCAGTACTTC.

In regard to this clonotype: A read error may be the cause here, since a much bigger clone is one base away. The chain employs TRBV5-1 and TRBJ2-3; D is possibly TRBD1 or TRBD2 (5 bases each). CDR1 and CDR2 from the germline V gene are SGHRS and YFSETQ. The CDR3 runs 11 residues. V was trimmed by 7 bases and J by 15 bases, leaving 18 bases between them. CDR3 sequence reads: CASGSGLRDYF. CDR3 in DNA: TGCGCCAGCGGAAGCGGACTCAGGGATTATTTT.

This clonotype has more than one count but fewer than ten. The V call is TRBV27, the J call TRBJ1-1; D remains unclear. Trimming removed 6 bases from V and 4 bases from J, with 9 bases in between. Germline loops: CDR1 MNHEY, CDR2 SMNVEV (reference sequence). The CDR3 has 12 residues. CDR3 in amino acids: CASRTGGTEAFF. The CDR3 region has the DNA TGTGCCAGCAGGACGGGCGGCACTGAAGCTTTCTTT.

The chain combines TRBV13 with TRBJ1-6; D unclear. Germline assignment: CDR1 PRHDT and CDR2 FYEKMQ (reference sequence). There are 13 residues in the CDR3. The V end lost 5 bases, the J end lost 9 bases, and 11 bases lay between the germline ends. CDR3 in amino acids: CASSERHTSPLHF. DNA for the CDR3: TGTGCCAGCAGCGAACGTCATACTTCACCCCTCCACTTT.

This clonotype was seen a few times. Written as DNA, the CDR3 is TGTGCCAGCAGTTACCCAGAGGGGGGAGGGCCGTTGCGAGAGACCCAGTACTTC. It yields the protein CASSYPEGGGPLRETQYF. This rearrangement joins TRBV28 to TRBJ2-5; tentatively, D is TRBD2 (7 bases). CDR1 is MDHEN, CDR2 SYDVKM, per germline. The CDR3 has 18 residues. V was trimmed by 4 bases and J by 4 bases, leaving 25 bases between them.

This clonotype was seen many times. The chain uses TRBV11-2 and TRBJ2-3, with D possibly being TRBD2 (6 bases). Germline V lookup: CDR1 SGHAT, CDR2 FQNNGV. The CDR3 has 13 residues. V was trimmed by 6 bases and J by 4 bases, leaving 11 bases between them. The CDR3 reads CASRDRRADTQYF. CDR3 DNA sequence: TGTGCCAGCAGGGATCGGAGGGCAGATACGCAGTATTTT.

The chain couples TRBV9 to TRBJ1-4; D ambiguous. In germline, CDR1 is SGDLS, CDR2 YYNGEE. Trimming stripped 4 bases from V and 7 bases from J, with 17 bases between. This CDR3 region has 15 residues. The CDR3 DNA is TGTGCCAGCAGCCTCCGCGGCGGGAGGAGTGAAAAACTGTTTTTT. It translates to CASSLRGGRSEKLFF. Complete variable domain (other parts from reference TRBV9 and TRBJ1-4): DSGVTQTPKHLITATGQRVTLRCSPRSGDLSVYWYQQSLDQGLQFLIQYYNGEERAKGNILERFSAQQFPDLHSELNLSSLELGDSALYFCASSLRGGRSEKLFFGSGTQLSVL.

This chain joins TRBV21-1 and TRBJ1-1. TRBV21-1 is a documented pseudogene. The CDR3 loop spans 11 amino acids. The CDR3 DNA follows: TGTGCCAGCAGCATGGAATCTGAAGCTATCTTT. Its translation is CASSMESEAIF.

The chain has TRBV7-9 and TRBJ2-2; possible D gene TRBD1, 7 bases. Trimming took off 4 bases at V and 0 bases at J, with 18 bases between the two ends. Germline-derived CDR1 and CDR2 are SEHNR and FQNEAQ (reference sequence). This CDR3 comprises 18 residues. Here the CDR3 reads CASSWGVRDSANTGELFF. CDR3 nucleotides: TGTGCCAGCAGCTGGGGGGTACGGGACAGCGCGAACACCGGGGAGCTGTTTTTT.

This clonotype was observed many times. CDR3 nucleotides: TGTGCCAGCAGTTTCCCGACTGAGACGAACACCGGGGAGCTGTTTTTT. It codes for CASSFPTETNTGELFF. The rearrangement uses TRBV12-3 or TRBV12-4 and TRBJ2-2; unclear D gene. CDR3 length: 16 residues. Trimming stripped 3 bases from V and 0 bases from J, with 11 bases between.

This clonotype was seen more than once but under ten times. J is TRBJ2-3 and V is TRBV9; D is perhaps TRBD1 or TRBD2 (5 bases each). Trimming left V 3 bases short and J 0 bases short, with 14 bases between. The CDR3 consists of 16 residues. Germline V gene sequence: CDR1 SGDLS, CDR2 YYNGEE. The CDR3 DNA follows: TGTGCCAGCAGCGGCTCCGGGACGTACAGCACAGATACGCAGTATTTT. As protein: CASSGSGTYSTDTQYF.